The rows below give T cell receptor beta chains drawn from one sample of a study of Graves' ophthalmopathy and Graves' hyperthyroidism. One entry per CDR3 protein, called by TCRdb with MiXCR from the multiplex PCR reads. The sample holds roughly 480,000 distinct CDR3 sequences; approximately 15% are singletons and the top ten take about 10%. The sample was blood. The receptors originated from a woman between 25 and 40 years old with Graves' ophthalmopathy. Both conserved end residues are part of each CDR3. Part of the rows lack a size; the others show once, few, many or a class for expanded clones.

>11|TRBV12-5|TRBJ1-2|NA
CASGAGYGYTF
>12|TRBV6-2/TRBV6-3|TRBJ1-6|many
CASSLGTTPLHF
>14|TRBV2|TRBJ1-2|many
CASSDDRSNYGYTF
>15|TRBV10-1|TRBJ2-5|many
CASIPSRAGRETQYF
>13|TRBV6-2/TRBV6-3|TRBJ2-5|many
CASRTGTPQTQYF
>16|TRBV5-1|TRBJ1-5|NA
CASSLSPGRGNQPQHF
>15|TRBV12-3/TRBV12-4|TRBJ2-5|many
CASSFGRVMRETQYF
>15|TRBV7-9|TRBJ2-5|many
CASSLATDFQETQYF
>11|TRBV30|TRBJ1-1|few
CASKRQKEAFF
>14|TRBV10-3|TRBJ2-7|NA
CATRGGGISYEQYF
>12|TRBV6-5|TRBJ1-1|many
CASRLSNTEAFF
>13|TRBV24-1|TRBJ2-7|many
CATSDTPDGEQYF
>16|TRBV15|TRBJ2-7|many
CATSRDPDSSSYEQYF
>13|TRBV6-1|TRBJ2-7|NA
CASKAGGAYEQYF
>17|TRBV30|TRBJ2-5|NA
CAWSPLSPGTPPAAQYF